The 9 T cell receptor beta chains reported below all come from one sample, sequenced in a study of OX40 agonist ivuxolimab in advanced cancers. Generated by immunoSEQ multiplex PCR, the TCRdb table keeps only in-frame clones and is missing some. This table holds around 70,000 clones, over 80% found once. The sample consisted of CD4+ or CD8+ T cells sorted from blood, taken in a trial of the OX40 agonist ivuxolimab. The source of these receptors is an adult with an advanced solid tumor such as melanoma, head and neck, liver or kidney cancer.

The chain uses TRBV9 and TRBJ2-7, with a tentative D call TRBD1 (5 bases). With 0 bases removed from V and 6 bases from J, the gap between germline ends came to 10 bases. Germline values: CDR1 SGDLS, CDR2 YYNGEE. CDR3 length equals 13 residues. This CDR3 reads CASSVDDRPEQYF. DNA of the CDR3: TGTGCCAGCAGCGTAGACGACAGACCCGAGCAGTACTTC. Supplemented by reference TRBV9 and TRBJ2-7, the full variable domain reads DSGVTQTPKHLITATGQRVTLRCSPRSGDLSVYWYQQSLDQGLQFLIQYYNGEERAKGNILERFSAQQFPDLHSELNLSSLELGDSALYFCASSVDDRPEQYFGPGTRLTVT.

The rearrangement links TRBV4-1 to TRBJ2-3, with TRBD1 matching 7 bases. The germline CDR1 and CDR2 sequences are MGHRA and YSYEKL. V shed 1 base and J 4 bases; nucleotides not matched to a gene: 8. The CDR3 runs 16 residues. This chain's CDR3 is CASSQAETGQADTQYF. The CDR3 coding sequence is TGCGCCAGCAGCCAAGCGGAGACAGGGCAGGCAGATACGCAGTATTTT.

This clone has only a few counts. The genes are TRBV9 and TRBJ2-1; 11 positions match TRBD2. This CDR3 comprises 16 residues. Per germline, CDR1 SGDLS and CDR2 YYNGEE. With V trimmed by 3 bases and J by 7 bases, 9 bases remained unmatched. The CDR3 DNA sequence: TGTGCCAGCAGCGCTCCTGGACTAGCGGGTAAGAATGAGCAGTTCTTC. Its translation: CASSAPGLAGKNEQFF.

This chain joins TRBV7-9 and TRBJ2-5, with 7 positions matching TRBD1. Gene TRBJ2-7 matches the end of the DNA better, so the J call may be wrong. There are 15 residues in the CDR3. Germline V gene data show CDR1 as SEHNR and CDR2 as FQNEAQ (reference sequence). CDR3 sequence reads: CASSLVRTGSYEQYF. The CDR3 bases are TGTGCCAGCAGCTTAGTGAGGACAGGCTCCTACGAGCAGTACTTC.

This clone was seen a handful of times. The rearrangement joins TRBV11-3 to TRBJ2-2; no definite D call. Germline loops: CDR1 SGHNT, CDR2 YENEEA. The CDR3 length is 16 residues. V was cut by 1 base and J by 2 bases, with 11 bases left in between. The CDR3 nucleotides read TGTGCCAGCAGCTTAGGCGGCAGGCGCAACACCGGGGAGCTGTTTTTT. This gives the protein CASSLGGRRNTGELFF.

For the CDR3, the DNA is TGTGCCAGCAGCTTGGGGGGGTCCACCGGGGAGCTGTTTTTT. It codes for CASSLGGSTGELFF. The chain links TRBV11-3 to TRBJ2-2; TRBD2 matches 7 bases. Germline V gives CDR1 SGHNT, CDR2 YENEEA. V lost 3 bases to trimming and J lost 4 bases; unmatched junction nucleotides: 2. The CDR3 is 14 amino acids.

The chain recombines TRBV5-5 with TRBJ1-1; TRBD1 matches 9 bases. The CDR3 has 16 amino acids. With V trimmed by 0 bases and J by 0 bases, 3 bases remained unmatched. The germline CDR1 and CDR2 sequences are SGHKS and YYEKEE (reference sequence). The CDR3 is CASSLDNRGLNTEAFF. In nucleotides, the CDR3 is TGTGCCAGCAGCTTGGACAACAGGGGGCTGAACACTGAAGCTTTCTTT.

There are a few counts of this clone. V gene TRBV9 combines with J gene TRBJ2-7; possibly TRBD1 for D (6 bases). This CDR3 comprises 14 residues. Trimming stripped 0 bases from V and 1 base from J, with 8 bases between. Germline V lookup: CDR1 SGDLS, CDR2 YYNGEE. This CDR3 is CASSVGDISYEQYF. The CDR3 DNA reads TGTGCCAGCAGCGTAGGGGACATATCCTACGAGCAGTACTTC.

This sequence joins TRBV6-6 and TRBJ1-6; D is unclear. Deletions cut 6 bases from V and 9 bases from J, with 9 bases between. The CDR3 totals 12 residues. Germline V gene lookup returns CDR1 MNHNY and CDR2 SVGAGI (reference sequence). CDR3 in amino acids: CASRTVVSPLHF. The CDR3 DNA reads TGTGCCAGCAGAACTGTGGTTTCACCCCTCCACTTT.